The clone carrying this TCR beta chain was seen ten or more times. The target antigen is unknown. This entry belongs to a study of neurological immune-mediated disorders. V was cut by 6 bases and J by 4 bases, with 20 bases left in between. The length of the CDR3 is 16 residues. Germline V CDR1 and CDR2: MNHNY, SVGAGI (reference sequence). Study-level points and caveats: Private repertoires in all groups were suggested by the finding that expanded clones across subjects shared no CDR3 amino acid sequences.

Indicated time point: longitudinal time-point 3. PBMCs stored at -80 C, numbering 2 million, were the origin of the unsorted libraries. With 10-nucleotide random UMIs, 5'RACE was used to make the cDNA. Over 170 million TCR-beta sequences from 15-18 subjects were obtained in each sequencing run. TCRdb redid the calling of the 5' RACE reads with MiXCR, one entry per CDR3 protein. The table lists around 97,000 distinct CDR3 sequences, 11% of them singletons. This chain joins TRBV6-6 and TRBJ2-3; D perhaps matches TRBD2 (7 bases). Sequencing input: PBMCs. This clonotype was sampled from a female donor with HTLV-1-associated myelopathy (HAM/TSP). CDR3 bases: TGTGCCAGCAGCCGCGGGGGCACGGCCTGGTCAGATACGCAGTATTTT. This gives the protein CASSRGGTAWSDTQYF.